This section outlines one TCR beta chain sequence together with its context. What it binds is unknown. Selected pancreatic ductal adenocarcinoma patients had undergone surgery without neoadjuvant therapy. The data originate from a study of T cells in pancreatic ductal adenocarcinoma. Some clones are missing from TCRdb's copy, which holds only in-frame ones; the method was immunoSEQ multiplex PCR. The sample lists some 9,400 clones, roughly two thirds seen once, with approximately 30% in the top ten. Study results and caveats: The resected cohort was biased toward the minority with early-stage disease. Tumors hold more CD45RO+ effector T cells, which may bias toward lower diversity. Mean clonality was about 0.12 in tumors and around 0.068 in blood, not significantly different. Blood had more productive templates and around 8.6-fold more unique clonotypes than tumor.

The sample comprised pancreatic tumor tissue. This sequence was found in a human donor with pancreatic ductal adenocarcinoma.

The CDR3 here is CATQRAGHYGYTF. The CDR3, as DNA: TGTGCCACCCAGCGGGCGGGGCACTATGGCTACACCTTC. The chain has TRBV6-1 and TRBJ1-2; tentatively, D is TRBD1 (5 bases). Germline V gene data show CDR1 as MNHNS and CDR2 as SASEGT. Deletions cut 10 bases from V and 3 bases from J, with 15 bases between. The CDR3 extends over 13 amino acids.